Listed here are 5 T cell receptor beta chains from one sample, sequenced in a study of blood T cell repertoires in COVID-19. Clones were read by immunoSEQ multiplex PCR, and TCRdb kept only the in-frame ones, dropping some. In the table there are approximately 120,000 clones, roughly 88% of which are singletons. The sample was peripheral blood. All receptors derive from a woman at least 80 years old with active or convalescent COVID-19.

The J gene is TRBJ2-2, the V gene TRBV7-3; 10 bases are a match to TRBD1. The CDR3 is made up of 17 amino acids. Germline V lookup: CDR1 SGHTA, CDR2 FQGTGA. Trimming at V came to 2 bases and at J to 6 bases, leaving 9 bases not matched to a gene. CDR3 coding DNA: TGTGCCAGCAGCTTAGTAGGGACAGGGGCTTTAGCCGGGGAGCTGTTTTTT. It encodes CASSLVGTGALAGELFF.

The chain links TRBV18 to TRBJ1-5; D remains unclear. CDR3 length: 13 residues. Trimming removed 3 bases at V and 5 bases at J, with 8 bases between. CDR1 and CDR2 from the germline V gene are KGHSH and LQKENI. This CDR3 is CASSPMGDQPQHF. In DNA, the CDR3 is TGTGCCAGCTCACCGATGGGCGATCAGCCCCAGCATTTT.

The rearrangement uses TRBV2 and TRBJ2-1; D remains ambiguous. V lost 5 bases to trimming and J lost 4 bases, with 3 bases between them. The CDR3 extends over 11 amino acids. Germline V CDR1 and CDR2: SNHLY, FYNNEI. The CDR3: CASSLYNEQFF. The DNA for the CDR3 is TGTGCCAGCAGTTTATACAATGAGCAGTTCTTC.

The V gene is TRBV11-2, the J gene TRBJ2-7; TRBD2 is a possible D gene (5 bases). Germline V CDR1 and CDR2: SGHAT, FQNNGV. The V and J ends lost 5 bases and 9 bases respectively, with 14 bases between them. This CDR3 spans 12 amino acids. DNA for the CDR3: TGTGCCAGCAGCGCTGGAGACGAGGGGCAGTACTTC. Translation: CASSAGDEGQYF.

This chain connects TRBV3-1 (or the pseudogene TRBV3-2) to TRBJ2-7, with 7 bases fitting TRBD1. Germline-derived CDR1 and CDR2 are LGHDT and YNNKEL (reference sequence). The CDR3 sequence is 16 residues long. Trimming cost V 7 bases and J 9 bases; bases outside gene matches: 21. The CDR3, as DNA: TGTGCCAGCACCAAGGTACCAAAAACAGGGGCTTGGGGGCAGTACTTC. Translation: CASTKVPKTGAWGQYF.